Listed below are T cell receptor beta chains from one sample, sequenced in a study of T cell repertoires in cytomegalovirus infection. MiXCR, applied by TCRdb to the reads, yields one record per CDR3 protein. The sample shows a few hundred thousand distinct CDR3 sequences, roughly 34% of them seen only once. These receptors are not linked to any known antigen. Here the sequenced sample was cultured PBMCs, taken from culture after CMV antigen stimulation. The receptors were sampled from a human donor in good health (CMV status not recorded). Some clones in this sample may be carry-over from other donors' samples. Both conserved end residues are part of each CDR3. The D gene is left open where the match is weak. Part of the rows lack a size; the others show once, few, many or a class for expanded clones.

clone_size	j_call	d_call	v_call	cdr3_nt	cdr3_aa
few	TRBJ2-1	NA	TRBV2	TGTGCCAGCAGCGAGGGGCTTGAGGAGCAGTTCTTC	CASSEGLEEQFF
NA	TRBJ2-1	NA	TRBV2	TGTGCCAGCAGTGGATTCCGGGATATGCTCTACAATGAGCAGTTCTTC	CASSGFRDMLYNEQFF
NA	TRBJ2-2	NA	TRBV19	TGTGCCAGTAGTATTCCTTCCTTCTGGGACACGAACACCGGGGAGCTGTTTTTT	CASSIPSFWDTNTGELFF
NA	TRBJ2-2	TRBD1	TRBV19	TGTGCCAGTAGCTCGCGCGGGACAGGGGTCACCGGGGAGCTGTTTTTT	CASSSRGTGVTGELFF
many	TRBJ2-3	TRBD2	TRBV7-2	TGTGCCAGCAGCTTAGCGACTAGCGGGAGGACAAGGGTTGGAGATACGCAGTATTTT	CASSLATSGRTRVGDTQYF
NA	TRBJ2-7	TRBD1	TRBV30	TGTGCCTGGAGTGTACCCGGGACAGGGGGGTTGCAGTACTTC	CAWSVPGTGGLQYF
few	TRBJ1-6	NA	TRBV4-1	TGCGCCAGCAGCCAAGATCGCGTATCGTATAATTCACCCCTCCACTTT	CASSQDRVSYNSPLHF
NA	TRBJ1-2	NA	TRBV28	TGTGCCAGCAGTTTAGAGGGGCCCTATGGCTACACCTTC	CASSLEGPYGYTF
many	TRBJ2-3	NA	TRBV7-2	TGTGCCAGCAGCTTAGGTGTCGCGCCGGGCCCAGCGGCGCTTAGCACAGATACGCAGTATTTT	CASSLGVAPGPAALSTDTQYF
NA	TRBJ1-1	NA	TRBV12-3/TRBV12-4	TGTGCCAGCAGGTCCTCGTGGGGAGAGGGCACTGAAGCTTTCTTT	CASRSSWGEGTEAFF
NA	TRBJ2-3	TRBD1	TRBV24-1	TGTGCCACCAGTGATGACAGGGGAAGCACAGATACGCAGTATTTT	CATSDDRGSTDTQYF